This TCR delta chain was sequenced during a study of γδ T cells in repeated Plasmodium falciparum infection (dated by TCRdb to about 2021). Concerning the study at large: In the natural-infection arm, Malian children exposed to intense seasonal malaria transmission were enrolled and compared against age and gender matched Australian children. Four controlled human malaria infections were administered to about five malaria-naive U.S. adults over around 620 days by bites from P. falciparum NF54-infected Anopheles stephensi mosquitoes. Controlled-infection subjects were sampled at baseline, immediately before selected infections, and 21 days after each infection. The gammadelta TCR repertoires from Mali were analysed in two ways: cross-sectionally during periods with no transmission, and longitudinally across episodes of acute febrile malaria. The study looked at how repeated Plasmodium falciparum infection shapes the human gammadelta T cell repertoire, using both natural infection in Mali and controlled human malaria infection.

What the study reported, not specific to this receptor: In Vdelta2-negative, largely Vdelta1+, gammadelta TCR repertoires, repeated controlled infections appeared to drive waves of new clonotype selection. Analysis of inter-individual variability in gammadelta T cell responses was limited by the small size of the controlled-infection cohort. Vgamma9/Vdelta2+ TCR repertoires kept a highly stable polyclonal repertoire across time and infection, and many TCRgamma sequences overlapped between individuals. Compared with the repertoires of Australian children, the Vdelta2-negative gammadelta TCR repertoires of Malian children appeared more clonally expanded, less diverse and less shared. Generalizability was limited because the Malian cohort came from a small rural village made up predominantly of one ethnic group.

Libraries were built with multiplex PCR. The instrument was an Illumina MiSeq. Each sorted gammadelta T cell sample was sequenced for both the TCR gamma (TRG) and TCR delta (TRD) chains. The authors' pipeline ran thus. Clonotype tree plots, accumulated frequency of the top 20 clonotypes, diversity index (DI) and D75 metrics were included in the repertoire analyses. Via CATT, TCRdb reprocessed the public reads, and rows with identical DNA were then joined. It is TCRdb's table, rather than the study itself, that gives the V and J calls and clone size. The sample data list 45,000 to 70,000 delta-chain clones, and about 1.5% of these were observed just once. The ten largest clones capture 15% of the sample. From its cysteine to its phenylalanine, the CDR3 spans 24 amino acids. The retained sequence is limited to the CDR3, 72 bases, with the frame set at the first base. From the germline V gene, CDR1 is TSWWSYY and CDR2 is QGS. V is pruned by 0 bases and J by 0 bases, leaving 24 bases of the junction without a gene match.

Vgamma9/Vdelta2+ and Vdelta2-negative gammadelta T cell populations were flow-sorted from peripheral blood mononuclear cells for bulk TCR repertoire analysis. This clone was counted ten times or more. Its antigen remains unidentified. Base qualities were left out, and no much larger clone turns up one base away. The TCR sequence derives from a pool of human donors (malaria-infected and uninfected, not separated). The V and J genes are TRDV1 and TRDJ1, and 11 bases in between align with TRDD3. Sequencing was done on a sample of gamma-delta T cells from blood. The DNA reads TGTGCTCTTGGGGAACTATTGGGGCCTTCCACGTACTGGGGGATAATTTTGTACACCGATAAACTCATCTTT. Its protein reads: CALGELLGPSTYWGIILYTDKLIF.